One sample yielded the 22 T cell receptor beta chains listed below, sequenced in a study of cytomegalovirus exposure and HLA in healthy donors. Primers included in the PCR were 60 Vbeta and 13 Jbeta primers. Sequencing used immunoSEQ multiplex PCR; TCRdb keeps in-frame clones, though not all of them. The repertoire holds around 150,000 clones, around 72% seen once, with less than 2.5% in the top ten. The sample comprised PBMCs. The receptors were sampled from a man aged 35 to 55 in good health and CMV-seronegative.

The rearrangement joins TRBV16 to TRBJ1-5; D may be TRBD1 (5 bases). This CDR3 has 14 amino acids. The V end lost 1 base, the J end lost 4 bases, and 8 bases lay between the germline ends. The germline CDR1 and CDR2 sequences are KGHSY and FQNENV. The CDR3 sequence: CASSQYGGNQPQHF. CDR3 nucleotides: TGTGCCAGCAGCCAATACGGGGGAAATCAGCCCCAGCATTTT.

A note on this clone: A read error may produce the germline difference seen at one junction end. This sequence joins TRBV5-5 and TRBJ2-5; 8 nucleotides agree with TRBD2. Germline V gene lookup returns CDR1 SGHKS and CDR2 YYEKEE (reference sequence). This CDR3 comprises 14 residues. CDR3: CASTLTSAQETQYF. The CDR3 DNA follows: TGTGCCAGCACCTTGACTAGCGCACAAGAGACCCAGTACTTC.

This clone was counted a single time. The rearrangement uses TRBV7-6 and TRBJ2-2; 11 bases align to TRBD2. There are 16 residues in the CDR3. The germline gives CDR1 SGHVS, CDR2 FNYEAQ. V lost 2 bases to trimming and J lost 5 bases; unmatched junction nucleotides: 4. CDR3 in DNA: TGTGCCAGCAGCTTAAACCTAGCGGGAGGTACCGGGGAGCTGTTTTTT. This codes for CASSLNLAGGTGELFF.

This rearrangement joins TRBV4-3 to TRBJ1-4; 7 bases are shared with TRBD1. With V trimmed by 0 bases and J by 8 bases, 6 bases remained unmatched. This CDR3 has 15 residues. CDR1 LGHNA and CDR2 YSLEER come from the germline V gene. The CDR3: CASSQEWTGGEKLFF. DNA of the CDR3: TGCGCCAGCAGCCAAGAATGGACAGGTGGGGAAAAACTGTTTTTT.

The CDR3 loop reads CASSQGEGAYEQYF. The CDR3 nucleotides read TGTGCCAGCAGCCAGGGTGAGGGGGCCTACGAGCAGTACTTC. The rearrangement joins TRBV7-7 to TRBJ2-5; tentatively, D is TRBD1 (6 bases). The J call may be incorrect, as the DNA end agrees better with TRBJ2-7. The CDR3 is 14 residues long. Germline CDR1 is SSHAT and CDR2 is FNYEAQ (reference sequence).

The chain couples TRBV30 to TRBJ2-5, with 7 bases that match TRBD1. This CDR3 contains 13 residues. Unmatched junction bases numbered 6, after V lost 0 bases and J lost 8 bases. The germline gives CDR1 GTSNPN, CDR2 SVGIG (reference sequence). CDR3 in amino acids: CAWSVSEGGTQYF. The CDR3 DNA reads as TGTGCCTGGAGTGTAAGTGAAGGGGGCACCCAGTACTTC.

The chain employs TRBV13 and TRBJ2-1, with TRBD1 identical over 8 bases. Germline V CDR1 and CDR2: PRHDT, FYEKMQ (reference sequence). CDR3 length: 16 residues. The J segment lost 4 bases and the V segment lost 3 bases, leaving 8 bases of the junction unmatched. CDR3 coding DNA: TGTGCCAGCAGCTTGCCGACAGGGGCGCCGTACAATGAGCAGTTCTTC. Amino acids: CASSLPTGAPYNEQFF.

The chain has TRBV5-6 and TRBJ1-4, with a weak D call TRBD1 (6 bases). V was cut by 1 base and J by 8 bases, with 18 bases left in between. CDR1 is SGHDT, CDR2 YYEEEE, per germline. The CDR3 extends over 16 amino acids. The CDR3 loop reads CASSLTVNRVGEKLFF. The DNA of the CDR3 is TGTGCCAGCAGCTTGACGGTCAACAGGGTGGGGGAAAAACTGTTTTTT.

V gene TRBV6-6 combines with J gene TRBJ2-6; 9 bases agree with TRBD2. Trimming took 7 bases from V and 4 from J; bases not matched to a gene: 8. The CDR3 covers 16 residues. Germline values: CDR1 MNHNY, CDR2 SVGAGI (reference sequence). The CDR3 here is CASTAGLAAGANVLTF. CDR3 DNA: TGTGCCAGCACCGCGGGACTAGCTGCGGGGGCCAACGTCCTGACTTTC.

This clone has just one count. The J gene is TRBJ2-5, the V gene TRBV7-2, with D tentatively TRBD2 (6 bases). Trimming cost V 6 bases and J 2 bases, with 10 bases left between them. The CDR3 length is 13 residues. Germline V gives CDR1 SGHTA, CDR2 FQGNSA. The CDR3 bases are TGTGCCAGCAGGTTTAGCGGTCAAGAGACCCAGTACTTC. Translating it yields CASRFSGQETQYF.

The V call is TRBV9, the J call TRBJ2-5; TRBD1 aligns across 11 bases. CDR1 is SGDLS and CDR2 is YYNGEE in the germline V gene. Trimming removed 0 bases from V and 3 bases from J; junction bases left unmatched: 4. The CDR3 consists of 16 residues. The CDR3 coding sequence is TGTGCCAGCAGCGTAGGGACAGGGGGCGATGAAGAGACCCAGTACTTC. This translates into CASSVGTGGDEETQYF.

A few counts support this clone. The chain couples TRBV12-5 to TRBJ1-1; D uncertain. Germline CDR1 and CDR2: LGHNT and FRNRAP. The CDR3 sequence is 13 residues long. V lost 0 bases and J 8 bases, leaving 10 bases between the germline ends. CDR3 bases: TGTGCTAGTGGTTTGGTACTAGGGTCGGAAGCTTTCTTT. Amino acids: CASGLVLGSEAFF.

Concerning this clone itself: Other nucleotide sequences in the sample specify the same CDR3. Here the CDR3 DNA reads TGTGCCAGCAGGACCGGGACAGGGGTCTATGGCTACACCTTC. Translating gives CASRTGTGVYGYTF. The chain links TRBV28 to TRBJ1-2; 10 bases match TRBD1. The CDR3 has 14 residues. Germline V gives CDR1 MDHEN, CDR2 SYDVKM. With 6 bases clipped from V and 4 bases from J, the junction kept 5 bases outside the gene matches.

The CDR3 loop is CASNAYADSSSYNEQFF. The CDR3 DNA is TGTGCCAGCAACGCTTACGCCGACAGTAGCTCCTACAATGAGCAGTTCTTC. The chain combines TRBV27 with TRBJ2-1; a weak D match, TRBD1 (5 bases). V lost 7 bases, J lost 0 bases, and 19 bases lay in between. This CDR3 spans 17 amino acids. Germline assignment: CDR1 MNHEY and CDR2 SMNVEV (reference sequence).

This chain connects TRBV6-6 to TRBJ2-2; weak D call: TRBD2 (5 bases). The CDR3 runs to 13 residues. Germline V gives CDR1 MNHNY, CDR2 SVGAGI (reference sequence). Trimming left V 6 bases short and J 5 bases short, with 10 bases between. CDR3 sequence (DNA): TGTGCCAGCAGGGAACGGGAAACCGGGGAGCTGTTTTTT. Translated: CASRERETGELFF.

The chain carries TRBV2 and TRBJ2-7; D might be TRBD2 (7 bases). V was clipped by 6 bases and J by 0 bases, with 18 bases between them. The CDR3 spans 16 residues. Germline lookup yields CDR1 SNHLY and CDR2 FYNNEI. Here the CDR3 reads CASRERGGQSSYEQYF. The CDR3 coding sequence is TGTGCCAGCAGAGAACGCGGGGGCCAGAGCTCCTACGAGCAGTACTTC.

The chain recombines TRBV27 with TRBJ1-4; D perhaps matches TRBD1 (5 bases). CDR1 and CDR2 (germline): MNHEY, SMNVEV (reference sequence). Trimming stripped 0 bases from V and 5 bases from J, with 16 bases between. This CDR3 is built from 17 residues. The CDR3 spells CASSLSWGPSKNEKLFF. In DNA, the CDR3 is TGTGCCAGCAGTTTATCCTGGGGCCCAAGTAAGAATGAAAAACTGTTTTTT.

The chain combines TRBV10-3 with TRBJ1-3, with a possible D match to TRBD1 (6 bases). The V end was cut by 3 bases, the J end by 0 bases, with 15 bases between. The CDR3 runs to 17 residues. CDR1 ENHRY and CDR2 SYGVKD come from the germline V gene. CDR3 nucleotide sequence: TGTGCCATCAGTGATTATCAGGGGCCCAACTCTGGAAACACCATATATTTT. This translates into CAISDYQGPNSGNTIYF.

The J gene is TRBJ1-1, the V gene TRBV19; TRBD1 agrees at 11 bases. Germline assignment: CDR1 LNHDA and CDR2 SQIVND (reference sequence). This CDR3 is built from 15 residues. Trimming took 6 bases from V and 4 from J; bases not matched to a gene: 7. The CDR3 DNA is TGTGCCAGTAGAACAACCGGGACAGGGGGCACTGAAGCTTTCTTT. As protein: CASRTTGTGGTEAFF.

CDR3 coding DNA: TGTGCCAGCAGCTTAGGGCCCCGGATCGGGGGGAACTATGGCTACACCTTC. Its translation is CASSLGPRIGGNYGYTF. The V call is TRBV11-2, the J call TRBJ1-2; tentative D call: TRBD1 (5 bases). CDR3 length equals 17 residues. Germline CDR1 and CDR2: SGHAT and FQNNGV. V shed 1 base and J shed 2 bases, with 17 bases lying between them.

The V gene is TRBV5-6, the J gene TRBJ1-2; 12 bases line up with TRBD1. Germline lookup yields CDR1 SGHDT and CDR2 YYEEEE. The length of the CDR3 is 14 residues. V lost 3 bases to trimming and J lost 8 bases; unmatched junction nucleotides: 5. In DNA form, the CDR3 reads TGTGCCAGCAGCTGGGACAGGGGGCCGTTGGGCTACACCTTC. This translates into CASSWDRGPLGYTF.

CDR3: CASKRDPSTDTQYF. The CDR3 DNA follows: TGTGCCAGCAAGCGGGACCCTAGCACAGATACGCAGTATTTT. This chain connects TRBV6-4 to TRBJ2-3, with 7 bases matching TRBD2. Per the germline V gene, CDR1 is MRHNA and CDR2 is SNTAGT. Germline trimming cut 7 bases from V and 0 bases from J; bases unmatched to any gene: 4. This CDR3 spans 14 amino acids.